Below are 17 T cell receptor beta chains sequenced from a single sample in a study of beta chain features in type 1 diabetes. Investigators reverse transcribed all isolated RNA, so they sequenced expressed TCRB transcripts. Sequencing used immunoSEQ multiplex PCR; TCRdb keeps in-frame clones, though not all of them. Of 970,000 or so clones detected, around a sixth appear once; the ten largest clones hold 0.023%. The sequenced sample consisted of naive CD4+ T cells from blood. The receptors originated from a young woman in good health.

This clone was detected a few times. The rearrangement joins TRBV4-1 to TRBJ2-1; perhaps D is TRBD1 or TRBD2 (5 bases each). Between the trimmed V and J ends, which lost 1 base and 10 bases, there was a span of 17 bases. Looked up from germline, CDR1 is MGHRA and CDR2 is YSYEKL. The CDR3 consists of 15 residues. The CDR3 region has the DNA TGCGCCAGCAGCCAAGGTCTGGGACGGAGTCGGGAGCAGTTCTTC. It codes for CASSQGLGRSREQFF.

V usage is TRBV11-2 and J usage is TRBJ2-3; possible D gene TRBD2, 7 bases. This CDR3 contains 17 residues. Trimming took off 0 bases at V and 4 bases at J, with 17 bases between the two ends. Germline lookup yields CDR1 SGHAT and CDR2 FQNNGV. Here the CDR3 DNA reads TGTGCCAGCAGCTTAGATCCGGGGGGACACGGGTCAGATACGCAGTATTTT. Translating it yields CASSLDPGGHGSDTQYF.

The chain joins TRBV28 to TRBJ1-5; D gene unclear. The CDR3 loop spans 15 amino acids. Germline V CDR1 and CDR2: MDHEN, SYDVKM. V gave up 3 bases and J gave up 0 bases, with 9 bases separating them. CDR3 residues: CASSLSSYSNQPQHF. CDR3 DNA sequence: TGTGCCAGCAGTTTGAGCAGTTATAGCAATCAGCCCCAGCATTTT.

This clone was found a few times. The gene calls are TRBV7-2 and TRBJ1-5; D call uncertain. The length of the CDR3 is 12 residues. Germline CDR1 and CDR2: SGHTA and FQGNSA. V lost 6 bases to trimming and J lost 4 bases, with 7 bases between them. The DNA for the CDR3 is TGTGCCAGCAGTCCGAAGAATCAGCCCCAGCATTTT. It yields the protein CASSPKNQPQHF.

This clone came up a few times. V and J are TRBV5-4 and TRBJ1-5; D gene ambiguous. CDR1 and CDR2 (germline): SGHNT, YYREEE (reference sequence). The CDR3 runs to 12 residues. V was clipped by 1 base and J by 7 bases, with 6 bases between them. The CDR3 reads CASSLRGQPQHF. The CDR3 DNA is TGTGCCAGCAGCTTGCGTGGGCAGCCCCAGCATTTT.

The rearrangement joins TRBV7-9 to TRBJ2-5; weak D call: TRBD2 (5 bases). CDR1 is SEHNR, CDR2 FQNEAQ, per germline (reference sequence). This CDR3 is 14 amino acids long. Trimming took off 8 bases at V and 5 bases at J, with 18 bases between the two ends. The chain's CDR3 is CASAPRGVGETQYF. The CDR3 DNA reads TGTGCCAGCGCTCCCCGGGGAGTTGGGGAGACCCAGTACTTC.

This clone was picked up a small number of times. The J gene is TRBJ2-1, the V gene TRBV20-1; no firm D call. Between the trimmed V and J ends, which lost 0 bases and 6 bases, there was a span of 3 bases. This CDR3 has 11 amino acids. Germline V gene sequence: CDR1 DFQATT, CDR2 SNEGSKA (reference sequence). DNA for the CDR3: TGCAGTGCTAGAGAGGCCAATGAGCAGTTCTTC. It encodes CSAREANEQFF.

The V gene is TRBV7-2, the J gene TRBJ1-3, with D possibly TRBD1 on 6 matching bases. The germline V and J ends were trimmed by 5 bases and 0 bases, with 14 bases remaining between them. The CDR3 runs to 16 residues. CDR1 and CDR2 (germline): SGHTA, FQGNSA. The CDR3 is CASSGYGGSSGNTIYF. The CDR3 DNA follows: TGTGCCAGCAGCGGCTATGGGGGCTCCTCTGGAAACACCATATATTTT.

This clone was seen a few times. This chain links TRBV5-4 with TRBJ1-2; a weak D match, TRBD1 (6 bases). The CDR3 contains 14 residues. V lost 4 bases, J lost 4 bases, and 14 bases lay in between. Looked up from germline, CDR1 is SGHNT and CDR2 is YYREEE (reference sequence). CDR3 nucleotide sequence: TGTGCCAGCAGCCCACAGGGTATCTTCTATGGCTACACCTTC. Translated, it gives CASSPQGIFYGYTF.

Written as DNA, the CDR3 is TGTGCCAGCGGACGGGAGCCGCACCAAGGGCAGTTCTTC. Its translation is CASGREPHQGQFF. V usage is TRBV6-5 and J usage is TRBJ2-1; possible D gene TRBD2, 6 bases. The V gene's germline CDR1 is MNHEY and CDR2 SVGAGI. V was pared by 8 bases and J by 12 bases, with 20 bases between. This CDR3 comprises 13 residues.

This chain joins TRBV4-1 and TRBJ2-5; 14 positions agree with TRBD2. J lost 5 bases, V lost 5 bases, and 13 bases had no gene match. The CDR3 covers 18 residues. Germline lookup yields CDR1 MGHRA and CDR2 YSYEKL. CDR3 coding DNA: TGCGCCAGCAGCGCGCGACTAGCGGGAGGGCTCAGTGTTGAGACCCAGTACTTC. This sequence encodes CASSARLAGGLSVETQYF.

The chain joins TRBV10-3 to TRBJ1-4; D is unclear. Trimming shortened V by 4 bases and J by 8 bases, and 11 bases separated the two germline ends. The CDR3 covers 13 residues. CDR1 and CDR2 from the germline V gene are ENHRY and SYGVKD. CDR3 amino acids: CAISVGVGEKLFF. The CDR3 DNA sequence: TGTGCCATCAGTGTCGGTGTCGGAGAAAAACTGTTTTTT.

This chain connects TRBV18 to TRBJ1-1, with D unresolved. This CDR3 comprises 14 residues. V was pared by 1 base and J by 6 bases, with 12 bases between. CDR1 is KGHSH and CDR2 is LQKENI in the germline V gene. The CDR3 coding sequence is TGTGCCAGCTCACCACGGGAGGTTGACGCTGAAGCTTTCTTT. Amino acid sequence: CASSPREVDAEAFF.

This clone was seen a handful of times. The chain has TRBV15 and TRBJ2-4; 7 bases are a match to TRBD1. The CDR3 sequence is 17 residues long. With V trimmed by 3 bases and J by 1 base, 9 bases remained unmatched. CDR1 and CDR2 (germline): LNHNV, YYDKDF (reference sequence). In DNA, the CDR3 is TGTGCCACCAGCAGCCCACAGGGGTCGACGGCCAAAAACATTCAGTACTTC. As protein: CATSSPQGSTAKNIQYF.

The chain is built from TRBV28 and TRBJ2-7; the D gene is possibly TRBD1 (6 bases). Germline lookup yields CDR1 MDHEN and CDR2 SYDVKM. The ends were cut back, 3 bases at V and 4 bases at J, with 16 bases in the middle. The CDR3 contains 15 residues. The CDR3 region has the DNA TGTGCCAGCAGTTTCCGACCGTCCAGGGGATACGAGCAGTACTTC. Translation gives CASSFRPSRGYEQYF. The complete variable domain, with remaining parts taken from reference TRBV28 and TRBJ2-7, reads DVKVTQSSRYLVKRTGEKVFLECVQDMDHENMFWYRQDPGLGLRLIYFSYDVKMKEKGDIPEGYSVSREKKERFSLILESASTNQTSMYLCASSFRPSRGYEQYFGPGTRLTVT.

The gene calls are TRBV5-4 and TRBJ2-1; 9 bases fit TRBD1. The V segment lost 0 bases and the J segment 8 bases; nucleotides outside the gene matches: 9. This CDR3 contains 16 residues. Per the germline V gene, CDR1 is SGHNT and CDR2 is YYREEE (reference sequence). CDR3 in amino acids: CASSLARTGVMDEQFF. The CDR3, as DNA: TGTGCCAGCAGCTTGGCTAGGACAGGGGTCATGGATGAGCAGTTCTTC. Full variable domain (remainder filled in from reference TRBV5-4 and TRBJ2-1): ETGVTQSPTHLIKTRGQQVTLRCSSQSGHNTVSWYQQALGQGPQFIFQYYREEENGRGNFPPRFSGLQFPNYSSELNVNALELDDSALYLCASSLARTGVMDEQFFGPGTRLTVL.

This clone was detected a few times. The CDR3 nucleotides read TGTGCCAGCTCACCAACTAGCGGGAGTAGTAATGAGCAGTTCTTC. Amino acids: CASSPTSGSSNEQFF. V is TRBV18 and J is TRBJ2-1, with 11 bases aligning to TRBD2. Trimming took 2 bases from V and 7 from J; bases not matched to a gene: 4. The CDR3 runs 15 residues. The germline gives CDR1 KGHSH, CDR2 LQKENI.